One and the same sample provided the 3 T cell receptor beta chains below, sequenced in a study of T cell changes during pregnancy in multiple sclerosis. Data came from immunoSEQ multiplex PCR; TCRdb stores just in-frame clones and leaves some out. Of 70,000 to 95,000 clones in the sample, approximately 95% were seen once. This specimen consisted of peripheral blood, obtained in the first trimester of pregnancy. All receptors come from a female donor with multiple sclerosis, enrolled in a pregnancy study.

The genes are TRBV6-6 and TRBJ1-2, with TRBD1 identical over 9 bases. The CDR3 is made up of 14 amino acids. J was trimmed by 8 bases and V by 4 bases; bases with no gene match: 8. CDR1 MNHNY and CDR2 SVGAGI come from the germline V gene (reference sequence). DNA of the CDR3: TGTGCCAGCAGTTCCGCCGGGACAGGGAACGGCTACACCTTC. Its protein product is CASSSAGTGNGYTF.

The V gene is TRBV5-6, the J gene TRBJ1-1; D is unclear. Germline V gives CDR1 SGHDT, CDR2 YYEEEE. V lost 4 bases and J 5 bases, leaving 18 bases between the germline ends. CDR3 length equals 15 residues. CDR3 residues: CASSPMQRARTEAFF. DNA for the CDR3: TGTGCCAGCAGCCCAATGCAGAGGGCAAGGACTGAAGCTTTCTTT.

This rearrangement joins TRBV11-2 to TRBJ2-7, with 9 bases identical to TRBD2. This CDR3 contains 17 residues. The V gene's germline CDR1 is SGHAT and CDR2 FQNNGV. Trimming at V came to 0 bases and at J to 1 base, leaving 7 bases not matched to a gene. CDR3 protein: CASSLDERGAPSYEQYF. The CDR3 DNA follows: TGTGCCAGCAGCTTAGATGAGCGGGGGGCTCCTTCCTACGAGCAGTACTTC.